This entry lists 26 T cell receptor beta chains sequenced from one sample in a study of chemoradiotherapy in HPV16-positive cancers. TCRdb keeps only in-frame clones here, not all; method: immunoSEQ multiplex PCR. The sample contains 6,700 or so clones, 85% to 90% of which appear only once. The source was tumor tissue, collected from a patient who underwent chemoradiotherapy. The origin of the receptors is a human donor with HPV-associated anogenital cancer.

This rearrangement joins TRBV4-1 to TRBJ2-1; no firm D call. The CDR3 has 16 amino acids. Germline V lookup: CDR1 MGHRA, CDR2 YSYEKL. V was shortened by 0 bases and J by 12 bases, with 21 bases between the two germline ends. The CDR3, as DNA: TGCGCCAGCAGCCAAGATCGATGGTCGGCCGGCACCAGGCAGTTCTTC. Amino acids: CASSQDRWSAGTRQFF.

The sample holds one count of this clone. One end of the junction varies from germline; a read error may be responsible. Other DNA sequences within the sample encode an identical CDR3. Here the CDR3 reads CASSIDRWNIQYF. The CDR3 DNA sequence: TGCGCCAGTAGTATAGACAGATGGAACATTCAGTACTTC. The V and J genes are TRBV19 and TRBJ2-4; the D gene is possibly TRBD1 (5 bases). The CDR3 is 13 amino acids. Per the germline V gene, CDR1 is LNHDA and CDR2 is SQIVND (reference sequence).

This chain uses TRBV19 with TRBJ1-2, with a tentative D call TRBD1 (6 bases). The CDR3 runs to 14 residues. Germline lookup yields CDR1 LNHDA and CDR2 SQIVND (reference sequence). Trimming stripped 5 bases from V and 8 bases from J, with 18 bases between. CDR3: CASSGRRGARGYTF. CDR3 sequence (DNA): TGTGCCAGTAGTGGGAGGCGGGGGGCCCGGGGCTACACCTTC.

The chain joins TRBV2 to TRBJ2-7; TRBD1 agrees at 8 bases. Germline loops: CDR1 SNHLY, CDR2 FYNNEI. The CDR3 loop spans 18 amino acids. V was pared by 8 bases and J by 4 bases, with 22 bases of the junction left unmatched. In DNA form, the CDR3 reads TGTGCCAGCGAGGACCACCCCGTCGACAGGGGAAGTTGGTACGAGCAGTACTTC. This gives the protein CASEDHPVDRGSWYEQYF.

J is TRBJ1-1 and V is TRBV10-2; TRBD1 agrees at 7 bases. V lost 0 bases and J lost 3; bases outside the gene matches: 16. The CDR3 runs 19 residues. CDR1 WSHSY and CDR2 SAAADI come from the germline V gene. CDR3 nucleotides: TGCGCCAGCAGTGAGTCAAGATTAGTAAAAGGGGGCAAGGACACTGAAGCTTTCTTT. This sequence encodes CASSESRLVKGGKDTEAFF.

CDR3 protein: CAWSQSGRTEAFF. CDR3 in DNA: TGTGCCTGGAGTCAGTCGGGGCGGACTGAAGCTTTCTTT. V gene TRBV30 combines with J gene TRBJ1-1; maybe TRBD1 (5 bases). The V end lost 2 bases, the J end lost 5 bases, and 12 bases lay between the germline ends. The length of the CDR3 is 13 residues. CDR1 and CDR2 from the germline V gene are GTSNPN and SVGIG (reference sequence).

The chain joins TRBV6-1 to TRBJ1-1; D is ambiguous. Germline loops: CDR1 MNHNS, CDR2 SASEGT. Trimming shortened V by 3 bases and J by 6 bases, and 23 bases separated the two germline ends. The CDR3 has 17 amino acids. CDR3 nucleotides: TGTGCCAGCAGTGACAAAGAGGGTCGGTGCGGGCGCCCTGAAGCTTTCTTT. Translating it yields CASSDKEGRCGRPEAFF.

The V call is TRBV29-1, the J call TRBJ1-2; TRBD1 matches 11 bases. There are 12 residues in the CDR3. Germline V gene sequence: CDR1 SQVTM, CDR2 ANQGSEA. Trimming removed 7 bases from V and 6 bases from J; junction bases left unmatched: 4. DNA of the CDR3: TGCAGCGGGGGGGACAGGGGGGATGGCTACACCTTC. This translates into CSGGDRGDGYTF. The full variable domain, completed using reference TRBV29-1 and TRBJ1-2, is SAVISQKPSRDICQRGTSLTIQCQVDSQVTMMFWYRQQPGQSLTLIATANQGSEATYESGFVIDKFPISRPNLTFSTLTVSNMSPEDSSIYLCSGGDRGDGYTFGSGTRLTVV.

The chain carries TRBV4-2 and TRBJ1-1; the D is unclear. This CDR3 has 14 amino acids. V was shortened by 3 bases and J by 0 bases, with 8 bases between the two germline ends. Germline lookup yields CDR1 LGHNA and CDR2 YNFKEQ. The CDR3 region has the DNA TGTGCCAGCAGCCAGGGTTTAGTGAACACTGAAGCTTTCTTT. Protein product: CASSQGLVNTEAFF.

The chain has TRBV5-1 and TRBJ2-3; 9 nucleotides align to TRBD2. The CDR3 spans 15 residues. Germline CDR1 and CDR2: SGHRS and YFSETQ. V lost 4 bases to trimming and J lost 0 bases; unmatched junction nucleotides: 3. The CDR3 DNA is TGCGCCAGCAGCCAAAGCGGGGGGAGCACAGATACGCAGTATTTT. Translation: CASSQSGGSTDTQYF.

The chain couples TRBV2 to TRBJ2-6; 7 positions agree with TRBD2. The CDR3 runs to 16 residues. Unmatched junction bases numbered 11, after V lost 10 bases and J lost 2 bases. Germline lookup yields CDR1 SNHLY and CDR2 FYNNEI. The CDR3 protein is CATNWEGRAGANVLTF. The CDR3, as DNA: TGTGCCACCAATTGGGAGGGAAGGGCTGGGGCCAACGTCCTGACTTTC.

The J gene is TRBJ1-1, the V gene TRBV15; 10 bases are shared with TRBD1. The CDR3 extends over 14 amino acids. The germline V gene encodes CDR1 LNHNV and CDR2 YYDKDF (reference sequence). V gave up 3 bases and J gave up 5 bases; unmatched junction bases: 3. The CDR3: CATSRDRGITEAFF. CDR3 in DNA: TGTGCCACCAGCAGGGACAGGGGGATAACTGAAGCTTTCTTT.

This chain connects TRBV11-3 to TRBJ2-4, with D hard to call. The V gene's germline CDR1 is SGHNT and CDR2 YENEEA. V lost 2 bases, J lost 10 bases, and 12 bases lay in between. The CDR3 length is 13 residues. CDR3 loop: CASSLSLSNIQYF. DNA of the CDR3: TGTGCCAGCAGCTTATCCCTCTCTAATATTCAGTACTTC. Full variable domain (remainder filled in from reference TRBV11-3 and TRBJ2-4): EAGVVQSPRYKIIEKKQPVAFWCNPISGHNTLYWYLQNLGQGPELLIRYENEEAVDDSQLPKDRFSAERLKGVDSTLKIQPAELGDSAVYLCASSLSLSNIQYFGAGTRLSVL.

The gene calls are TRBV5-1 and TRBJ2-1; D may be TRBD2 (5 bases). The CDR3 spans 15 residues. Per germline, CDR1 SGHRS and CDR2 YFSETQ. Trimming pared 7 bases from V and 7 bases from J, leaving 21 bases between. This CDR3 is CASLASSGRGNEQFF. In DNA form, the CDR3 reads TGCGCCAGCTTGGCTTCCAGCGGCAGAGGGAATGAGCAGTTCTTC. Based on the CDR3 plus reference TRBV5-1 and TRBJ2-1, the full variable domain is KAGVTQTPRYLIKTRGQQVTLSCSPISGHRSVSWYQQTPGQGLQFLFEYFSETQRNKGNFPGRFSGRQFSNSRSEMNVSTLELGDSALYLCASLASSGRGNEQFFGPGTRLTVL.

This clone has only a few counts. This chain connects TRBV30 to TRBJ1-2; 7 bases map to TRBD1. The CDR3 length is 12 residues. V was clipped by 0 bases and J by 5 bases; unmatched bases: 0. Germline V lookup: CDR1 GTSNPN, CDR2 SVGIG (reference sequence). In nucleotides, the CDR3 is TGTGCCTGGAGTGTACAGGGGTATGGCTACACCTTC. Translation gives CAWSVQGYGYTF.

This sequence joins TRBV6-1 and TRBJ2-1; 12 bases map to TRBD2. After removal of 2 bases from V and 7 bases from J, the junction contained 3 bases not matched to a gene. Germline V gene data show CDR1 as MNHNS and CDR2 as SASEGT. The CDR3 is 15 amino acids. The CDR3 nucleotides read TGTGCCAGCAGTGAAAGCCTAGCGGGAGGGAATGAGCAGTTCTTC. Its protein product is CASSESLAGGNEQFF.

The chain carries TRBV19 and TRBJ1-1; no clear D. V lost 3 bases and J lost 1, with 18 bases in between. The germline CDR1 and CDR2 sequences are LNHDA and SQIVND (reference sequence). The CDR3 runs 17 residues. The CDR3 reads CASSILIELLANTEAFF. Written as DNA, the CDR3 is TGTGCCAGTAGTATTCTCATCGAACTCCTGGCGAACACTGAAGCTTTCTTT.

This sequence joins TRBV6-1 and TRBJ1-4; D might be TRBD1 (6 bases). Germline V CDR1 and CDR2: MNHNS, SASEGT. The V and J ends lost 10 bases and 1 base respectively, with 10 bases between them. The CDR3 has 13 amino acids. The CDR3 region has the DNA TGTGCCACCCACAGGGAAACTAATGAAAAACTGTTTTTT. The encoded protein is CATHRETNEKLFF.

This clone was detected once. The rearrangement links TRBV5-6 to TRBJ1-1; D not resolved. The CDR3 runs 15 residues. V was cut by 0 bases and J by 5 bases, with 14 bases left in between. CDR1 SGHDT and CDR2 YYEEEE come from the germline V gene. As DNA, the CDR3 is TGTGCCAGCAGCTTGGCTAGGTTCTTAGGAACTGAAGCTTTCTTT. Its protein product is CASSLARFLGTEAFF. Looking up the rest from reference TRBV5-6 and TRBJ1-1 gives the full variable domain: DAGVTQSPTHLIKTRGQQVTLRCSPKSGHDTVSWYQQALGQGPQFIFQYYEEEERQRGNFPDRFSGHQFPNYSSELNVNALLLGDSALYLCASSLARFLGTEAFFGQGTRLTVV.

This chain joins TRBV7-2 and TRBJ2-5; 8 nucleotides align to TRBD2. This CDR3 comprises 15 residues. J gave up 1 base and V 1 base, and 2 bases lay outside the gene matches. Germline V gives CDR1 SGHTA, CDR2 FQGNSA. CDR3 loop: CASSLGAGGQETQYF. The CDR3 nucleotides are TGTGCCAGCAGCTTAGGTGCGGGAGGCCAAGAGACCCAGTACTTC.

This chain links TRBV6-6 with TRBJ2-3; D remains unclear. CDR1 is MNHNY and CDR2 is SVGAGI in the germline V gene (reference sequence). The CDR3 consists of 12 residues. V was shortened by 7 bases and J by 0 bases, with 5 bases between the two germline ends. The CDR3 coding sequence is TGTGCCAGCACCCAGAGCACAGATACGCAGTATTTT. Translation: CASTQSTDTQYF.

The chain joins TRBV2 to TRBJ1-5; TRBD1 matches 7 bases. Germline loops: CDR1 SNHLY, CDR2 FYNNEI. CDR3 length: 15 amino acids. The V and J ends lost 6 bases and 4 bases, in that order; junction bases with no gene match: 9. The CDR3 DNA sequence: TGTGCCAGCAGGGATATGGACAGGCCAAATCAGCCCCAGCATTTT. It yields the protein CASRDMDRPNQPQHF.

This clone showed up just once. The chain is built from TRBV7-8 and TRBJ2-7; TRBD2 aligns across 7 bases. There are 14 residues in the CDR3. Germline V gene lookup returns CDR1 SGHVS and CDR2 FQNEAQ. The V segment lost 4 bases and the J segment 5 bases; nucleotides outside the gene matches: 8. CDR3 bases: TGTGCCAGCAGCTACGCTCGCGGGAGTAACGAGCAGTACTTC. Its protein product is CASSYARGSNEQYF.

This rearrangement joins TRBV2 to TRBJ1-1; D unresolved. Germline V gene sequence: CDR1 SNHLY, CDR2 FYNNEI. Trimming cost V 9 bases and J 1 base, with 9 bases left between them. The CDR3 length is 12 residues. The CDR3 DNA reads as TGTGCCAGTCACCCAGGGAACACTGAAGCTTTCTTT. This gives the protein CASHPGNTEAFF.

The V gene is TRBV7-2, the J gene TRBJ2-2; D is uncertain. The CDR3 spans 15 residues. Trimming took off 3 bases at V and 2 bases at J, with 10 bases between the two ends. Per germline, CDR1 SGHTA and CDR2 FQGNSA. The CDR3, as DNA: TGTGCCAGCAGCTTTTCGTTTAGAAACACCGGGGAGCTGTTTTTT. Its translation is CASSFSFRNTGELFF.

The chain recombines TRBV6-5 with TRBJ2-1; the D is unclear. Germline assignment: CDR1 MNHEY and CDR2 SVGAGI. There are 11 residues in the CDR3. The V gene lost 6 bases and the J gene lost 9 bases, with 9 bases spanning the gap. DNA for the CDR3: TGTGCCAGCAGCGATAATGTTGAGCAGTTCTTC. Translated, it gives CASSDNVEQFF.